This T cell receptor (beta chain) was obtained from a study of T cells in Graves' hyperthyroidism and ophthalmopathy. Study results and caveats: Most thyroid-expanded clonotypes above 0.001 were also found in blood.

TCR beta CDR3 regions were amplified from RNA transcripts. TCR CDR3 regions were first amplified by RT-PCR with HTBI primers. TCRdb re-derived calls from the multiplex PCR reads in MiXCR, one entry per CDR3 protein. Among hundreds of thousands of distinct CDR3 sequences listed, 15% to 18% were seen once. Many counts were recorded for this clonotype. The antigen is undetermined. Germline lookup yields CDR1 SGHRS and CDR2 YFSETQ. The V and J ends lost 4 bases and 4 bases respectively, with 11 bases between them. This CDR3 is built from 14 residues. Hyperthyroidism patients were newly diagnosed, had disease duration under 2 months, and were aged 18 to 65 years. Each 10 ml fresh peripheral blood draw supplied the PBMCs.

The sample comprised blood. This TCR was recovered from a woman aged 18-30 years with Graves' hyperthyroidism. This chain connects TRBV5-1 to TRBJ2-2, with D possibly being TRBD1 (5 bases). The DNA for the CDR3 is TGCGCCAGCAGCGTGAATAGGGGCACCGGGGAGCTGTTTTTT. It codes for CASSVNRGTGELFF.